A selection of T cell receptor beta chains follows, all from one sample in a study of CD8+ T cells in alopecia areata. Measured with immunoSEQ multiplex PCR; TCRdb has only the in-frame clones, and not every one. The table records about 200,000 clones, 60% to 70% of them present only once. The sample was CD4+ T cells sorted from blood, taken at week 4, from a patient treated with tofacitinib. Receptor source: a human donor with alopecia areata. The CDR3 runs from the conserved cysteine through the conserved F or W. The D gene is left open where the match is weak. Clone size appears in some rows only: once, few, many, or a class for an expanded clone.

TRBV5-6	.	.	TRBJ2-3	CASSEWGTDTQYF	TGTGCCAGCAGCGAGTGGGGCACAGATACGCAGTATTTT
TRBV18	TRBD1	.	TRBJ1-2	CASSPDRGYGYTF	TGTGCCAGCTCACCGGACAGGGGATATGGCTACACCTTC
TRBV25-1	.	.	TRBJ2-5	CASSEWRGKETQYF	TGTGCCAGCAGTGAATGGCGGGGCAAAGAGACCCAGTACTTC
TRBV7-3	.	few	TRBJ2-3	CASSFAVPGYTQYF	TGTGCCAGCAGCTTTGCCGTCCCGGGGTATACGCAGTATTTT
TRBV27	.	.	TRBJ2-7	CASNGLGAYEQYF	TGTGCCAGCAACGGCCTAGGAGCCTACGAGCAGTACTTC
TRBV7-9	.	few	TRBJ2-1	CASSSPAGGASYNEQFF	TGTGCCAGCAGCTCCCCGGCAGGGGGGGCCTCCTACAATGAGCAGTTCTTC
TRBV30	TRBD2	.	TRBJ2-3	CAWTPGTRILLSQYF	TGTGCCTGGACCCCCGGGACTAGGATTCTCCTATCGCAGTATTTT
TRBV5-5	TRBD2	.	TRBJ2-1	CASTTPGGAYNEQFF	TGTGCCAGCACCACACCGGGAGGGGCCTACAATGAGCAGTTCTTC
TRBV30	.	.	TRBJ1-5	CAWSVRTVQAPQHF	TGTGCCTGGAGTGTACGGACGGTCCAGGCGCCCCAGCATTTT
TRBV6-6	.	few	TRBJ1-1	CASSYVGTYPEAFF	TGTGCCAGCAGTTACGTGGGGACATACCCCGAAGCTTTCTTT
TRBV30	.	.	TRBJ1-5	CAWSTQILYQPQHF	TGTGCCTGGAGTACCCAGATTCTTTATCAGCCCCAGCATTTT
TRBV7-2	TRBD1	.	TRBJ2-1	CASSLAVTGVNEQFF	TGTGCCAGCAGCTTAGCGGTGACAGGGGTAAATGAGCAGTTCTTC
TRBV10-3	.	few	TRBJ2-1	CAISETGLEQFF	TGTGCCATCAGTGAGACAGGGTTGGAACAGTTCTTC
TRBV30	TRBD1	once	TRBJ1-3	CAWSPNEGARNTIYF	TGTGCCTGGAGTCCGAACGAGGGGGCCCGAAACACCATATATTTT
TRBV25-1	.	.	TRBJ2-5	CASSEPGRQETQYF	TGTGCCAGCAGTGAACCGGGACGCCAAGAGACCCAGTACTTC
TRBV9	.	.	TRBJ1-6	CASSVSHQTGSPLHF	TGTGCCAGCAGCGTATCCCACCAGACTGGTTCACCCCTCCACTTT
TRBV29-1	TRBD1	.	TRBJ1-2	CSVGQGSPYQSYGYTF	TGCAGCGTTGGACAGGGTTCCCCGTACCAATCCTATGGCTACACCTTC
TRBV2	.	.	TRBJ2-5	CASSEGRGDQYF	TGTGCCAGCAGCGAGGGTAGGGGGGACCAGTACTTC
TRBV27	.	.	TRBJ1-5	CASRSGQSGQPQHF	TGTGCCAGCCGGTCCGGTCAGTCGGGCCAGCCCCAGCATTTT
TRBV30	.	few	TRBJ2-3	CAWSASRAQYF	TGTGCCTGGAGCGCTTCCAGGGCGCAGTATTTT
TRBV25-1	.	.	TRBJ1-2	CASSDGVGYTF	TGTGCCAGCAGTGATGGGGTCGGCTACACCTTC
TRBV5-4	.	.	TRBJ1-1	CASSRGTENTEAFF	TGTGCCAGCAGCCGCGGGACGGAGAACACTGAAGCTTTCTTT
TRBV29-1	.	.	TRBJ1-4	CSVLGPDNEKLFF	TGCAGCGTTCTGGGACCCGATAATGAAAAACTGTTTTTT
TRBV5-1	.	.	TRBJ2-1	CASSLQGDGYNEQFF	TGCGCCAGCAGCTTGCAGGGCGATGGGTACAATGAGCAGTTCTTC
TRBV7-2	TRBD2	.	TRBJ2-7	CASSPSGGISYEQYF	TGTGCCAGCAGCCCTAGCGGGGGGATTTCCTACGAGCAGTACTTC
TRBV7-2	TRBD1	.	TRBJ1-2	CASSLVPGGTASNYGYTF	TGTGCCAGCAGCTTAGTGCCGGGCGGGACAGCTTCTAACTATGGCTACACCTTC
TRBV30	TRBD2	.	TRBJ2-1	CAFQRGPLSYNEQFF	TGTGCCTTCCAGCGGGGGCCCCTCTCCTACAATGAGCAGTTCTTC
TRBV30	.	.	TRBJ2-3	CAWSSQTGRRGDTQYF	TGTGCCTGGAGTTCCCAGACGGGAAGGAGGGGAGATACGCAGTATTTT
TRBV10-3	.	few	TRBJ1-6	CAISSRENNSPLHF	TGTGCCATCAGTTCCAGGGAAAATAATTCACCCCTCCACTTT
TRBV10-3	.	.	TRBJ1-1	CAIGPGVLTEAFF	TGTGCCATCGGTCCGGGGGTCTTGACTGAAGCTTTCTTT
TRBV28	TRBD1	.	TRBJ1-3	CASRPSTGILGNTIYF	TGTGCCAGCAGACCCTCGACAGGGATTCTCGGAAACACCATATATTTT
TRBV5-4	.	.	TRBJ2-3	CASSLGMPTDTQYF	TGTGCCAGCAGCTTGGGTATGCCCACAGATACGCAGTATTTT
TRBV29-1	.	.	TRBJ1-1	CSVARGAQVAFF	TGCAGCGTTGCTCGGGGGGCGCAGGTAGCTTTCTTT
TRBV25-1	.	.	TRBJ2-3	CASSESTGASTDTQYF	TGTGCCAGCAGTGAAAGCACAGGAGCTAGCACAGATACGCAGTATTTT
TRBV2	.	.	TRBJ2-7	CASSEAGWGEQYF	TGTGCCAGCAGTGAAGCCGGTTGGGGCGAGCAGTACTTC
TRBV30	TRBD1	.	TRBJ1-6	CAWSGQGNSPLHF	TGTGCCTGGAGTGGACAGGGAAATTCACCCCTCCACTTT
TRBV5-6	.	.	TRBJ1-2	CASSLVDRSGYTF	TGTGCCAGCAGCTTGGTTGACAGGTCTGGCTACACCTTC